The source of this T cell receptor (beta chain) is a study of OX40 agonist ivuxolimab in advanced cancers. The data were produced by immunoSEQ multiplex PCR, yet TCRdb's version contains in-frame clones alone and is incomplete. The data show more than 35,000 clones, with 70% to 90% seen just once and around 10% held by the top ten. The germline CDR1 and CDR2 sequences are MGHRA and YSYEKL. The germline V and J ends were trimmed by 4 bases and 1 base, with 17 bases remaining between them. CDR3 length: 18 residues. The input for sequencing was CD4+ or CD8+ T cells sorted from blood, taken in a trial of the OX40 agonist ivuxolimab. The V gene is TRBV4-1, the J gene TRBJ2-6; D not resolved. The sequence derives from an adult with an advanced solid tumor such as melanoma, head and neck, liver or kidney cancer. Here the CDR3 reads CASSLNELSNSGANVLTF. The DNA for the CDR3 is TGCGCCAGCAGCCTTAATGAACTTTCCAATTCTGGGGCCAACGTCCTGACTTTC.